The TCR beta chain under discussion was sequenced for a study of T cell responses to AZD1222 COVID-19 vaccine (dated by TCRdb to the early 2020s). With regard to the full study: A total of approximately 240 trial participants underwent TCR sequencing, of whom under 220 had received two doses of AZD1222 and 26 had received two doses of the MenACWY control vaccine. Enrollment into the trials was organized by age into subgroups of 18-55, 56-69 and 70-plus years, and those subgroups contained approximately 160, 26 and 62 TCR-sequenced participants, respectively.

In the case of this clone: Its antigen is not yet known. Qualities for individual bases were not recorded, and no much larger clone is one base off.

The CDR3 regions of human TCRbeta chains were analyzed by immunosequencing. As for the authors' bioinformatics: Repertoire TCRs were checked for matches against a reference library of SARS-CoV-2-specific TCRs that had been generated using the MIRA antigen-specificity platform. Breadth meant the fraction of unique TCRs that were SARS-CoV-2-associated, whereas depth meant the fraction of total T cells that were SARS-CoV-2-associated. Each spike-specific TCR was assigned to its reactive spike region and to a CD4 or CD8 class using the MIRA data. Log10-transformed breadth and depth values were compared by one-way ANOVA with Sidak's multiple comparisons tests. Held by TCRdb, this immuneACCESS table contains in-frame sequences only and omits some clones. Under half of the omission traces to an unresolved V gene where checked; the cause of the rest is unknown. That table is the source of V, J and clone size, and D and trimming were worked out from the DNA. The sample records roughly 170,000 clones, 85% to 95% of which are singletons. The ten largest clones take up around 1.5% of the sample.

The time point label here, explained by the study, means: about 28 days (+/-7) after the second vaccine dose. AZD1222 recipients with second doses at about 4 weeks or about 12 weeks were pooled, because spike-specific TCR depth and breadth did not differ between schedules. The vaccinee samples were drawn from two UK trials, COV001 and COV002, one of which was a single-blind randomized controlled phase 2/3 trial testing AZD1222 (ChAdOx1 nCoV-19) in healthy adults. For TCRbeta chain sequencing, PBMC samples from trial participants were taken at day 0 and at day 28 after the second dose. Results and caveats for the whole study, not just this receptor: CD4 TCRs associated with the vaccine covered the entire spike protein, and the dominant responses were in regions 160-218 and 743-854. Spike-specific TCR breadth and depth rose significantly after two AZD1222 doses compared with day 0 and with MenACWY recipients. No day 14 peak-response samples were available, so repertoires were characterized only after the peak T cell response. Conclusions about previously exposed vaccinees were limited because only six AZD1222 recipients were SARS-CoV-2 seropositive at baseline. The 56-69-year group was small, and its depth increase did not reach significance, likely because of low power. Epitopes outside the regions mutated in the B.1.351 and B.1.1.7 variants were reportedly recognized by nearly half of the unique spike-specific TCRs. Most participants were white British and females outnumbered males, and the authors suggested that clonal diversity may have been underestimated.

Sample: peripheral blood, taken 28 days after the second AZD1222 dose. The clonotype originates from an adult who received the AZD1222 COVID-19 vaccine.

The CDR3: CASSDKLRVRLGDTQYF. The DNA reads TGTGCCAGCAGCGACAAATTACGGGTGAGGCTCGGAGATACGCAGTATTTT. The V and J genes are TRBV7-2 and TRBJ2-3, with an unclear D gene assignment. V is pared back by 5 bases and J by 5 bases, with 23 bases lying between the germline termini. The CDR3 holds 17 amino acids from the cysteine to the phenylalanine. The sequence is cut down to CDR3 DNA, 51 bases in frame from base 1. The germline V gene encodes CDR1 SGHTA and CDR2 FQGNSA.